This T cell receptor (beta chain) was sequenced for a study of blood T cell repertoires in COVID-19. Study summary: The samples span acute and convalescent COVID-19 from the United States, Italy and Spain. T cells, B-cell-depleted T cells, or PBMCs provided the cDNA or gDNA that served as material.

Original data processing: Amplification of reference gene primers was used by the study to estimate nucleated cell counts. The method was immunoSEQ multiplex PCR; TCRdb's version includes in-frame clones alone and lacks a portion of them. V, J and clone size reflect that table, while D and trimming were determined from the DNA. The sample contains about 120,000 clones, 85% of which appear only once. Per germline, CDR1 SEHNR and CDR2 FQNEAQ (reference sequence). Deletions cut 6 bases from V and 9 bases from J, with 21 bases between. CDR3 size: 15 residues. Material: peripheral blood. The TCR was taken from a man between 60 and 70 years old with acute or convalescent COVID-19. This chain links TRBV7-9 with TRBJ2-1; D is unclear. The CDR3 reads CASSPSFGETFEQFF. The CDR3 region has the DNA TGTGCCAGCAGTCCATCTTTTGGAGAGACTTTTGAGCAGTTCTTC.